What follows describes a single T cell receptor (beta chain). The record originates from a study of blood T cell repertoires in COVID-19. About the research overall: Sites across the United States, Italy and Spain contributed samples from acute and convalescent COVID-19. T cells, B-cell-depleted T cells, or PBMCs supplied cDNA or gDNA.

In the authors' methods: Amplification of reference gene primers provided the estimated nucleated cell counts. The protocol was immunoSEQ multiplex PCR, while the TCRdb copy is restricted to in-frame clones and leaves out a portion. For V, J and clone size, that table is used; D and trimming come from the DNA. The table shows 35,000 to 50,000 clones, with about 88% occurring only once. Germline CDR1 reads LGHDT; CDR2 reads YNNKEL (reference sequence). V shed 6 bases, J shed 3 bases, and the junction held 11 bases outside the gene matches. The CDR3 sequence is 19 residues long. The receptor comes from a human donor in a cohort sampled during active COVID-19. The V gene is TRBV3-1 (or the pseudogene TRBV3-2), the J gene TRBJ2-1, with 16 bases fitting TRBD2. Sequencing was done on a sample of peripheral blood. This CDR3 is CASRETGTSGGGLYNEQFF. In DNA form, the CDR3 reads TGTGCCAGCAGAGAGACCGGGACTAGCGGGGGGGGCCTCTACAATGAGCAGTTCTTC.